These 32 T cell receptor beta chains were all obtained from the same sample, sequenced in a study of blood T cell repertoires in COVID-19. The method was immunoSEQ multiplex PCR; TCRdb's version includes in-frame clones alone and lacks a portion of them. The sample carries 150,000 or so clones, approximately 80% recorded once. The specimen was PBMCs or T cells enriched from blood (not recorded which). These receptors were collected from a man aged 70-80 years who had been exposed to COVID-19.

This chain uses TRBV7-9 with TRBJ1-2, with TRBD1 matching 9 bases. This CDR3 contains 14 residues. CDR1 is SEHNR, CDR2 FQNEAQ, per germline (reference sequence). V lost 5 bases to trimming and J lost 8 bases; unmatched junction nucleotides: 9. The CDR3 loop reads CASSPTGTGIGYTF. The CDR3 DNA is TGTGCCAGCAGCCCTACCGGGACAGGGATCGGCTACACCTTC.

This chain links TRBV3-1 (or the pseudogene TRBV3-2) with TRBJ2-3, with 12 bases identical to TRBD2. Per germline, CDR1 LGHDT and CDR2 YNNKEL (reference sequence). The CDR3 loop spans 14 amino acids. V lost 6 bases and J lost 7; bases outside the gene matches: 5. The CDR3 DNA is TGTGCCAGCAGGTCTAGCGGGGGGGCGAATACGCAGTATTTT. This gives the protein CASRSSGGANTQYF.

The chain combines TRBV5-5 with TRBJ1-1; weak D call: TRBD1 (5 bases). The V gene's germline CDR1 is SGHKS and CDR2 YYEKEE (reference sequence). The length of the CDR3 is 14 residues. The V end was cut by 0 bases, the J end by 0 bases, with 6 bases between. The CDR3 DNA follows: TGTGCCAGCAGCTTGGGGGGCCTGAACACTGAAGCTTTCTTT. It encodes CASSLGGLNTEAFF.

The chain carries TRBV3-1 (or the pseudogene TRBV3-2) and TRBJ2-7; 10 bases align to TRBD1. J gave up 3 bases and V 1 base, and 3 bases lay outside the gene matches. CDR3 size: 15 residues. Per germline, CDR1 LGHDT and CDR2 YNNKEL (reference sequence). CDR3 in DNA: TGTGCCAGCAGCCAAGTGGACAGGGGGAACTACGAGCAGTACTTC. Translating it yields CASSQVDRGNYEQYF.

This clone has just a few counts. The chain combines TRBV5-1 with TRBJ1-6; no reliable D call. V gave up 0 bases and J gave up 14 bases, with 15 bases separating them. The CDR3 loop spans 14 amino acids. Germline V gene sequence: CDR1 SGHRS, CDR2 YFSETQ. CDR3 sequence (DNA): TGCGCCAGCAGCTTGGGTGCAACACTCGGGGCCCTCCACTTT. As protein: CASSLGATLGALHF.

The rearrangement links TRBV28 to TRBJ2-3; D gene uncertain. The CDR3 has 14 amino acids. V was trimmed by 3 bases and J by 2 bases, leaving 9 bases between them. From germline, CDR1 is MDHEN and CDR2 SYDVKM. The CDR3 nucleotides are TGTGCCAGCAGTTTCTCCGGGTTCACAGATACGCAGTATTTT. Amino acids: CASSFSGFTDTQYF.

This chain's CDR3 is CASSPEGRDTQYF. The DNA of the CDR3 is TGTGCCAGCAGTCCGGAGGGACGAGATACGCAGTATTTT. V is TRBV12-3 or TRBV12-4 and J is TRBJ2-3; D perhaps matches TRBD2 (6 bases). The CDR3 covers 13 residues. The V and J ends lost 5 bases and 5 bases respectively, with 11 bases between them.

The rearrangement joins TRBV7-6 to TRBJ1-1; 10 bases are shared with TRBD1. V trimming: 8 bases; J trimming: 2 bases; junction bases outside the gene matches: 2. Germline CDR1 is SGHVS and CDR2 is FNYEAQ. This CDR3 comprises 13 residues. The CDR3 loop is CASRDRGNTEAFF. Here the CDR3 DNA reads TGTGCCAGCCGGGACAGGGGTAACACTGAAGCTTTCTTT.

The J gene is TRBJ1-2, the V gene TRBV14; 9 bases fit TRBD1. This CDR3 contains 16 residues. V lost 0 bases, J lost 8 bases, and 10 bases stayed unmatched. Germline-derived CDR1 and CDR2 are SGHDN and FVKESK. Here the CDR3 DNA reads TGTGCCAGCAGCCAAGATACCGGGACAGGGCTTCAAGGCTACACCTTC. Protein product: CASSQDTGTGLQGYTF.

The chain uses TRBV4-3 and TRBJ2-7, with TRBD2 as a possible D gene (5 bases). CDR1 LGHNA and CDR2 YSLEER come from the germline V gene. V was shortened by 3 bases and J by 5 bases, with 14 bases between the two germline ends. The CDR3 runs 14 residues. CDR3 bases: TGCGCCAGCAGCCACGGGCGGGTCGGGGACGAGCAGTACTTC. It is translated as CASSHGRVGDEQYF.

The chain recombines TRBV18 with TRBJ2-1; 14 bases fit TRBD2. This CDR3 has 18 residues. Looked up from germline, CDR1 is KGHSH and CDR2 is LQKENI. The junction had 7 bases not matched to a gene; V was cut back by 2 bases and J by 4 bases. CDR3 DNA sequence: TGTGCCAGCTCACCAGGGACTAGCGGGAGCCCGACGTACAATGAGCAGTTCTTC. This translates into CASSPGTSGSPTYNEQFF.

This chain uses TRBV7-9 with TRBJ2-5; 11 nucleotides agree with TRBD2. J lost 12 bases, V lost 5 bases, and 11 bases had no gene match. Germline CDR1 reads SEHNR; CDR2 reads FQNEAQ (reference sequence). The CDR3 extends over 14 amino acids. This chain's CDR3 is CASSISSGGRVKYF. Written as DNA, the CDR3 is TGTGCCAGCAGCATTTCTAGCGGGGGGCGTGTAAAGTACTTC. Drawing the rest from reference TRBV7-9 and TRBJ2-5, the complete variable domain is DTGVSQNPRHKITKRGQNVTFRCDPISEHNRLYWYRQTLGQGPEFLTYFQNEAQLEKSRLLSDRFSAERPKGSFSTLEIQRTEQGDSAMYLCASSISSGGRVKYFGPGTRLLVL.

V gene TRBV3-1 (or the pseudogene TRBV3-2) combines with J gene TRBJ2-5; D ambiguous. Trimming took off 2 bases at V and 5 bases at J, with 12 bases between the two ends. The germline CDR1 and CDR2 sequences are LGHDT and YNNKEL (reference sequence). CDR3 size: 14 residues. In DNA form, the CDR3 reads TGTGCCAGCAGCCAACCCCCCGTACTCGAGACCCAGTACTTC. It codes for CASSQPPVLETQYF.

To note about this clone: This CDR3 is also generated by other DNA sequences in the sample. The V gene is TRBV6-1, the J gene TRBJ1-5, with D perhaps TRBD1 (6 bases). The germline V gene has CDR1 MNHNS and CDR2 SASEGT. This CDR3 is built from 14 residues. With 3 bases removed from V and 4 bases from J, the gap between germline ends came to 10 bases. CDR3 protein: CASSDRGGNQPQHF. CDR3 in DNA: TGTGCCAGCAGTGACAGGGGTGGGAATCAGCCCCAGCATTTT.

The V call is TRBV6-2 or TRBV6-3, the J call TRBJ1-5, with D tentatively TRBD1 (6 bases). V was trimmed by 5 bases and J by 2 bases, leaving 19 bases between them. CDR3 length: 17 residues. CDR1 is MNHEY, CDR2 SVGEGT, per germline. This chain's CDR3 is CASSTVRGAGGNQPQHF. The CDR3 DNA reads as TGTGCCAGCAGTACCGTTAGGGGTGCAGGGGGCAATCAGCCCCAGCATTTT.

The chain is built from TRBV3-1 (or the pseudogene TRBV3-2) and TRBJ2-5; TRBD1 is a possible D gene (6 bases). CDR3 length: 12 residues. Trimming took off 8 bases at V and 2 bases at J, with 9 bases between the two ends. The germline V gene has CDR1 LGHDT and CDR2 YNNKEL (reference sequence). DNA of the CDR3: TGTGCCAGCTGGACAGTACAAGAGACCCAGTACTTC. It specifies CASWTVQETQYF.

V is TRBV10-3 and J is TRBJ2-7; 7 positions match TRBD1. Trimming removed 4 bases from V and 2 bases from J; junction bases left unmatched: 5. The length of the CDR3 is 14 residues. CDR1 is ENHRY, CDR2 SYGVKD, per germline. The CDR3 coding sequence is TGTGCCATCAGTGCCGGGCAGGGGGCCTACGAGCAGTACTTC. It translates to CAISAGQGAYEQYF.

CDR3 sequence: CASRLGTADVNYEQYF. The CDR3 region has the DNA TGCGCCAGCAGACTCGGGACAGCGGACGTCAACTACGAGCAGTACTTC. This chain joins TRBV5-1 and TRBJ2-7; the match to TRBD1 covers 7 bases. The junction had 14 bases not matched to a gene; V was cut back by 5 bases and J by 3 bases. The CDR3 sequence is 16 residues long. Germline loops: CDR1 SGHRS, CDR2 YFSETQ. The variable domain in full, with the rest retrieved from reference TRBV5-1 and TRBJ2-7, is KAGVTQTPRYLIKTRGQQVTLSCSPISGHRSVSWYQQTPGQGLQFLFEYFSETQRNKGNFPGRFSGRQFSNSRSEMNVSTLELGDSALYLCASRLGTADVNYEQYFGPGTRLTVT.

The chain joins TRBV6-1 to TRBJ2-1; D uncertain. This CDR3 comprises 16 residues. Germline V CDR1 and CDR2: MNHNS, SASEGT. V was shortened by 0 bases and J by 0 bases, with 9 bases between the two germline ends. CDR3 amino acids: CASSEAKVSSYNEQFF. In nucleotides, the CDR3 is TGTGCCAGCAGTGAAGCGAAAGTGAGCTCCTACAATGAGCAGTTCTTC.

This chain connects TRBV5-6 to TRBJ1-4; D remains ambiguous. CDR1 is SGHDT, CDR2 YYEEEE, per germline. The CDR3 extends over 16 amino acids. Trimming took off 4 bases at V and 3 bases at J, with 16 bases between the two ends. The CDR3 nucleotides are TGTGCCAGCAGCCTACGTAGCCCCGCCGCTAATGAAAAACTGTTTTTT. The encoded protein is CASSLRSPAANEKLFF.

The count of this clone is one. The CDR3 DNA reads TGTGCCAGTACCCAACAAACGACAGGGAACACTGAAGCTTTCTTT. As protein: CASTQQTTGNTEAFF. The rearrangement uses TRBV19 and TRBJ1-1; perhaps TRBD1 as D (6 bases). Germline CDR1 reads LNHDA; CDR2 reads SQIVND (reference sequence). The germline V and J ends were trimmed by 7 bases and 1 base, with 16 bases remaining between them. The CDR3 consists of 15 residues.

V usage is TRBV7-2 and J usage is TRBJ2-2; 9 nucleotides match TRBD2. With V trimmed by 2 bases and J by 7 bases, 5 bases remained unmatched. The CDR3 totals 15 residues. Looked up from germline, CDR1 is SGHTA and CDR2 is FQGNSA. The CDR3: CASSLLAGAGGELFF. For the CDR3, the DNA is TGTGCCAGCAGCTTATTAGCGGGAGCCGGCGGGGAGCTGTTTTTT.

The chain links TRBV20-1 to TRBJ1-3, with D unclear. With 3 bases removed from V and 6 bases from J, the gap between germline ends came to 12 bases. The germline CDR1 and CDR2 sequences are DFQATT and SNEGSKA (reference sequence). The CDR3 length is 13 residues. CDR3 sequence: CSASIGVSNTIYF. The DNA for the CDR3 is TGCAGTGCTAGTATCGGGGTTTCAAACACCATATATTTT.

There are a few counts of this clone. V is TRBV9 and J is TRBJ2-3; TRBD2 matches 10 bases. CDR1 SGDLS and CDR2 YYNGEE come from the germline V gene. Losses at the gene ends were 4 bases for V and 4 bases for J; bases not matched to a gene: 12. The CDR3 is 17 amino acids. The CDR3 spells CASSITAGGPAPDTQYF. In nucleotides, the CDR3 is TGTGCCAGCAGCATAACAGCGGGAGGGCCGGCGCCAGATACGCAGTATTTT.

The genes are TRBV25-1 and TRBJ2-2, with TRBD1 identical over 7 bases. The CDR3 extends over 17 amino acids. From germline, CDR1 is MGHDK and CDR2 SYGVNS. J lost 4 bases, V lost 0 bases, and 8 bases had no gene match. The CDR3 DNA reads TGTGCCAGCAGTGAATATGAAGGGGGCCGAGGCACCGGGGAGCTGTTTTTT. Translated, it gives CASSEYEGGRGTGELFF.

The CDR3 spells CASSIDQGKNTEAFF. Written as DNA, the CDR3 is TGTGCCAGCAGTATCGATCAGGGGAAGAACACTGAAGCTTTCTTT. The gene calls are TRBV6-6 and TRBJ1-1; D is possibly TRBD1 (6 bases). CDR1 and CDR2 (germline): MNHNY, SVGAGI (reference sequence). Trimming stripped 5 bases from V and 1 base from J, with 14 bases between. The length of the CDR3 is 15 residues.

V and J are TRBV5-8 and TRBJ1-3, with 7 bases identical to TRBD1. Germline CDR1 is SGHTS and CDR2 is YDEGEE. The J segment lost 5 bases and the V segment lost 4 bases, leaving 3 bases of the junction unmatched. This CDR3 is built from 13 residues. The CDR3 sequence: CASSTGQRNTIYF. The DNA of the CDR3 is TGTGCCAGCAGCACGGGACAGCGAAACACCATATATTTT.

In its sample, this clone was seen once. The CDR3 region has the DNA TGTGCCAGCAGTACCCCGACAGGGGGCTTAGGAGATACGCAGTATTTT. It is translated as CASSTPTGGLGDTQYF. V is TRBV28 and J is TRBJ2-3; TRBD1 matches 10 bases. The CDR3 extends over 16 amino acids. Germline-derived CDR1 and CDR2 are MDHEN and SYDVKM. V lost 5 bases, J lost 5 bases, and 10 bases stayed unmatched.

V usage is TRBV4-1 and J usage is TRBJ1-1, with TRBD1 matching over 7 bases. The length of the CDR3 is 15 residues. Per the germline V gene, CDR1 is MGHRA and CDR2 is YSYEKL. The trim removed 3 bases at V and 1 base at J, leaving 5 bases unmatched. The CDR3 coding sequence is TGCGCCAGCAGCCAGTTAACAGGGGCGAACACTGAAGCTTTCTTT. The encoded protein is CASSQLTGANTEAFF.

The CDR3 spells CASSVQGAGELFF. The DNA for the CDR3 is TGTGCCAGCAGTGTCCAGGGGGCCGGGGAGCTGTTTTTT. The rearrangement joins TRBV12-3 or TRBV12-4 to TRBJ2-2; 7 nucleotides align to TRBD1. The CDR3 sequence is 13 residues long. V shed 5 bases and J 6 bases; nucleotides not matched to a gene: 3.

The gene calls are TRBV19 and TRBJ1-2; D possibly corresponds to TRBD1 (5 bases). Per germline, CDR1 LNHDA and CDR2 SQIVND (reference sequence). The germline V and J ends were trimmed by 6 bases and 2 bases, with 16 bases remaining between them. The length of the CDR3 is 15 residues. CDR3 in DNA: TGTGCCAGTAGATCCCCGGGACTTGAAAACTATGGCTACACCTTC. Protein: CASRSPGLENYGYTF.

The CDR3 sequence: CSVVTDRGNQPQHF. The CDR3 DNA is TGCAGCGTAGTGACGGACAGGGGCAATCAGCCCCAGCATTTT. The J gene is TRBJ1-5, the V gene TRBV29-1, with 8 bases fitting TRBD1. CDR1 is SQVTM and CDR2 is ANQGSEA in the germline V gene. The CDR3 runs 14 residues. With 6 bases clipped from V and 2 bases from J, the junction kept 6 bases outside the gene matches.